Presented here are 16 T cell receptor beta chains from one specimen sequenced in a study of CDR3 diversity in severe acne. MiXCR, applied by TCRdb to the PCR reads, yields one record per CDR3 protein. The repertoire holds more than 85,000 distinct CDR3 sequences, with under 55% as singletons. Sequenced material: blood. These receptors all stem from a male donor with severe acne vulgaris.

The chain is built from TRBV7-9 and TRBJ2-7; D unresolved. This CDR3 is built from 12 residues. The V end was cut by 1 base, the J end by 6 bases, with 7 bases between. The V gene's germline CDR1 is SEHNR and CDR2 FQNEAQ (reference sequence). CDR3 DNA sequence: TGTGCCAGCAGCTTAGAGGTCACCGAGCAGTACTTC. This gives the protein CASSLEVTEQYF.

The chain recombines TRBV2 with TRBJ1-3; TRBD1 is a possible D gene (6 bases). The germline V and J ends were trimmed by 9 bases and 8 bases, with 23 bases remaining between them. CDR3 length equals 15 residues. Germline values: CDR1 SNHLY, CDR2 FYNNEI. CDR3 protein: CASRGEGTYGYTIYF. The CDR3 DNA follows: TGTGCCAGTAGGGGGGAGGGGACCTATGGCTACACCATATATTTT.

The chain has TRBV2 and TRBJ2-5; D unclear. The J call may be wrong; the DNA end is better matched by TRBJ2-7. Germline CDR1 is SNHLY and CDR2 is FYNNEI. The CDR3 contains 10 residues. The CDR3 nucleotides are TGTGCCAGCAGGGCCCTCGAGCAGTACTTC. The encoded protein is CASRALEQYF.

The chain has TRBV6-4 and TRBJ1-5; no clear D gene. CDR1 and CDR2 from the germline V gene are MRHNA and SNTAGT. Trimming left V 3 bases short and J 7 bases short, with 13 bases between. CDR3 length: 14 amino acids. CDR3 residues: CASSESVGVQPQHF. CDR3 DNA sequence: TGTGCCAGCAGTGAAAGTGTGGGAGTACAGCCCCAGCATTTT.

This clonotype was observed at least ten times. This rearrangement joins TRBV10-3 to TRBJ1-5, with D unresolved. V was shortened by 0 bases and J by 5 bases, with 2 bases between the two germline ends. Germline CDR1 is ENHRY and CDR2 is SYGVKD. The CDR3 is 12 residues long. CDR3 protein: CAISESDQPQHF. The CDR3 region has the DNA TGTGCCATCAGTGAGTCAGATCAGCCCCAGCATTTT.

This clonotype has ten or more counts. This chain connects TRBV5-8 to TRBJ2-3, with a weak D call TRBD1 (6 bases). CDR3 length equals 17 residues. The V and J ends lost 1 base and 2 bases respectively, with 17 bases between them. Per the germline V gene, CDR1 is SGHTS and CDR2 is YDEGEE. CDR3 DNA: TGTGCCAGCAGCTTGCCGTGGACAGTGGGGAACACAGATACGCAGTATTTT. Encoded protein: CASSLPWTVGNTDTQYF.

This clonotype was seen just once. An end of the junction does not agree with germline; a read error may underlie this. The chain joins TRBV18 to TRBJ1-1; D perhaps matches TRBD1 (5 bases). CDR3 length: 14 residues. In germline, CDR1 is KGHSH, CDR2 LQKENI. The CDR3 sequence is CASSSGSMNTEVFF. The CDR3 DNA is TGTGCCAGCTCCTCAGGGTCTATGAACACTGAAGTTTTCTTT.

This clonotype came up a few times. The rearrangement joins TRBV19 to TRBJ1-1; maybe TRBD1 (5 bases). The CDR3 sequence is 15 residues long. Germline lookup yields CDR1 LNHDA and CDR2 SQIVND (reference sequence). V lost 4 bases to trimming and J lost 0 bases, with 12 bases between them. CDR3 region: CASSRLPQVNTEAFF. The CDR3 nucleotides read TGTGCCAGTAGTAGACTCCCACAGGTGAACACTGAAGCTTTCTTT.

Note on this clonotype: Possible read error: a much larger clone is one base away. CDR3 sequence (DNA): TGTGCCAGCAGACGGACAGGGGATAGCTACGAGCAGTACTTC. As protein: CASRRTGDSYEQYF. The chain uses TRBV11-2 and TRBJ2-7, with 9 bases aligning to TRBD1. Unmatched junction bases numbered 6, after V lost 6 bases and J lost 3 bases. Germline V gives CDR1 SGHAT, CDR2 FQNNGV. The CDR3 sequence is 14 residues long.

The chain recombines TRBV25-1 with TRBJ2-6; 7 nucleotides align to TRBD2. The junction had 8 bases not matched to a gene; V was cut back by 6 bases and J by 0 bases. The CDR3 extends over 17 amino acids. The germline gives CDR1 MGHDK, CDR2 SYGVNS. The CDR3 DNA sequence: TGTGCCAGCAGCGTAGCGGGCGCCGGCTCTGGGGCCAACGTCCTGACTTTC. This gives the protein CASSVAGAGSGANVLTF.

This clonotype was found many times. This chain connects TRBV20-1 to TRBJ2-1, with 11 bases matching TRBD2. Germline CDR1 is DFQATT and CDR2 is SNEGSKA (reference sequence). The CDR3 length is 17 residues. Unmatched junction bases numbered 12, after V lost 1 base and J lost 7 bases. The CDR3 loop reads CSARGLLAGGSINEQFF. CDR3 sequence (DNA): TGCAGTGCTAGAGGTCTTCTAGCGGGAGGAAGTATAAATGAGCAGTTCTTC.

V usage is TRBV7-2 and J usage is TRBJ2-3; TRBD2 is a possible D gene (6 bases). The length of the CDR3 is 15 residues. Looked up from germline, CDR1 is SGHTA and CDR2 is FQGNSA. Trimming cost V 5 bases and J 1 base, with 13 bases left between them. The CDR3 DNA sequence: TGTGCCAGCAGCACGGGGACTTGGGGCACAGATACGCAGTATTTT. Translating gives CASSTGTWGTDTQYF. The variable domain in full, with the rest retrieved from reference TRBV7-2 and TRBJ2-3, is GAGVSQSPSNKVTEKGKDVELRCDPISGHTALYWYRQSLGQGLEFLIYFQGNSAPDKSGLPSDRFSAERTGGSVSTLTIQRTQQEDSAVYLCASSTGTWGTDTQYFGPGTRLTVL.

This chain uses TRBV7-9 with TRBJ2-7, with 8 bases lining up with TRBD1. CDR1 is SEHNR and CDR2 is FQNEAQ in the germline V gene (reference sequence). The CDR3 is made up of 15 amino acids. The J segment lost 3 bases and the V segment lost 0 bases, leaving 4 bases of the junction unmatched. The CDR3 sequence is CASSLARTGYYEQYF. The CDR3 bases are TGTGCCAGCAGCTTAGCTAGGACAGGGTACTACGAGCAGTACTTC.

This clonotype was observed at least ten times. The J gene is TRBJ1-3, the V gene TRBV11-3; D may be TRBD1 (6 bases). CDR1 is SGHNT, CDR2 YENEEA, per germline. Trimming shortened V by 8 bases and J by 4 bases, and 9 bases separated the two germline ends. This CDR3 has 12 amino acids. CDR3 DNA sequence: TGTGCCAGCCAGGGGCGAGGAAACACCATATATTTT. It yields the protein CASQGRGNTIYF.

Ten or more counts support this clonotype. In nucleotides, the CDR3 is TGTGCCAGCAGCGAGGAGGGACATCAGCCCCAGCATTTT. Protein sequence: CASSEEGHQPQHF. The chain employs TRBV7-9 and TRBJ1-5, with D maybe TRBD1 (5 bases). Trimming removed 5 bases at V and 5 bases at J, with 10 bases between. Germline V lookup: CDR1 SEHNR, CDR2 FQNEAQ (reference sequence). The CDR3 has 13 amino acids.

The J gene is TRBJ2-7, the V gene TRBV20-1; possible D gene TRBD2, 5 bases. Between the trimmed V and J ends, which lost 0 bases and 7 bases, there was a span of 16 bases. The germline gives CDR1 DFQATT, CDR2 SNEGSKA (reference sequence). The CDR3 spans 14 residues. Written as DNA, the CDR3 is TGCAGTGCTAGAGAGCGGGCGCCGGGTGTTGAGCAGTACTTC. This codes for CSARERAPGVEQYF.